This T cell receptor beta chain was captured in a study of human T cells and chemical hapten exposure. One entry per CDR3 protein results from TCRdb running MiXCR on the RACE reads. The table records around 70,000 distinct CDR3 sequences, 11% of them present only once. As for time point: patch test 3, about 24 weeks after DPC sensitization. Documented treatment: therapeutic diphenylcyclopropenone sensitization with weekly scalp DPC. Trimming removed 5 bases at V and 0 bases at J, with 16 bases between. CDR1 and CDR2 from the germline V gene are SGHRS and YFSETQ. The CDR3 contains 16 residues. This TCR was recovered from a woman in her fifties or sixties with alopecia areata. Some clones in this sample may be carry-over from other donors' samples. The J gene is TRBJ2-3, the V gene TRBV5-1; a weak D match, TRBD2 (6 bases). Sequencing was performed on whole blood, taken in connection with sensitization to the hapten diphenylcyclopropenone (DPC). The CDR3 spells CASSSGGAASTDTQYF. The DNA for the CDR3 is TGCGCCAGCAGTAGTGGCGGGGCCGCTAGCACAGATACGCAGTATTTT.